The 32 T cell receptor beta chains below come from one sample, sequenced in a study of OX40 agonist ivuxolimab in advanced cancers. Libraries were prepared by immunoSEQ multiplex PCR; TCRdb keeps only in-frame clonotypes and omits some of them. The repertoire includes 60,000 to 75,000 clones, around 80% of them detected once, and 1.1% sits in the top ten. Sequencing was performed on CD4+ or CD8+ T cells sorted from blood, taken in a trial of the OX40 agonist ivuxolimab. The receptors originated from an adult with an advanced solid tumor such as melanoma, head and neck, liver or kidney cancer.

This sequence joins TRBV7-9 and TRBJ1-1; D ambiguous. The CDR3 runs to 14 residues. CDR1 is SEHNR and CDR2 is FQNEAQ in the germline V gene (reference sequence). V shed 2 bases and J shed 5 bases, with 12 bases lying between them. CDR3: CASSLNSGITEAFF. The CDR3 DNA reads TGTGCCAGCAGCTTAAACTCGGGGATAACTGAAGCTTTCTTT. The full variable domain, in which reference TRBV7-9 and TRBJ1-1 provide the parts outside the CDR3, is DTGVSQNPRHKITKRGQNVTFRCDPISEHNRLYWYRQTLGQGPEFLTYFQNEAQLEKSRLLSDRFSAERPKGSFSTLEIQRTEQGDSAMYLCASSLNSGITEAFFGQGTRLTVV.

V is TRBV5-8 and J is TRBJ2-2; 8 nucleotides agree with TRBD2. Trimming took 2 bases from V and 9 from J; bases not matched to a gene: 6. Germline V CDR1 and CDR2: SGHTS, YDEGEE. CDR3 size: 14 residues. The CDR3 protein is CASSFGLASRELFF. CDR3 DNA: TGTGCCAGCAGCTTTGGACTAGCTTCGAGGGAGCTGTTTTTT.

V gene TRBV5-4 combines with J gene TRBJ2-1; possibly TRBD1 for D (6 bases). The CDR3 has 16 residues. Germline V gene lookup returns CDR1 SGHNT and CDR2 YYREEE (reference sequence). Between the trimmed V and J ends, which lost 3 bases and 7 bases, there was a span of 20 bases. Here the CDR3 DNA reads TGTGCCAGCAGCTCCGGACAGTGGAGGATTGAAAATGAGCAGTTCTTC. Protein: CASSSGQWRIENEQFF.

The CDR3 sequence: CASSFRPLTTEAFF. For the CDR3, the DNA is TGTGCCAGCAGTTTTAGGCCGTTGACTACTGAAGCTTTCTTT. The rearrangement joins TRBV27 to TRBJ1-1, with D unresolved. Germline CDR1 and CDR2: MNHEY and SMNVEV (reference sequence). This CDR3 contains 14 residues. Deletions cut 3 bases from V and 5 bases from J, with 13 bases between.

This chain links TRBV15 with TRBJ1-4; 10 bases are a match to TRBD1. Trimming cost V 6 bases and J 7 bases; bases outside gene matches: 17. The germline V gene has CDR1 LNHNV and CDR2 YYDKDF (reference sequence). The CDR3 runs 18 residues. The CDR3 DNA sequence: TGTGCCACCAGAGACCCCCGGAGACAGGGGGCGGTTAGTGAAAAACTGTTTTTT. The encoded protein is CATRDPRRQGAVSEKLFF.

The CDR3 loop is CASSELATGDTQYF. CDR3 DNA sequence: TGTGCCAGCAGTGAACTAGCAACCGGAGATACGCAGTATTTT. The chain recombines TRBV2 with TRBJ2-3; D might be TRBD2 (5 bases). CDR3 size: 14 residues. Trimming took 2 bases from V and 5 from J, leaving 11 bases between them. From germline, CDR1 is SNHLY and CDR2 FYNNEI.

About this clone itself: One junction end does not reproduce the germline sequence, and a read error may be involved. This sequence joins TRBV2 and TRBJ2-1; 10 positions match TRBD2. The CDR3 is made up of 15 amino acids. CDR1 SNHLY and CDR2 FYNNEI come from the germline V gene. CDR3 nucleotides: TGTGCCAGCAGGGAAGTACGAGCGGGGGGGCCTGAGCAGTTCTTC. It codes for CASREVRAGGPEQFF. The full variable domain, with the rest looked up from reference TRBV2 and TRBJ2-1, is EPEVTQTPSHQVTQMGQEVILRCVPISNHLYFYWYRQILGQKVEFLVSFYNNEISEKSEIFDDQFSVERPDGSNFTLKIRSTKLEDSAMYFCASREVRAGGPEQFFGPGTRLTVL.

The gene calls are TRBV2 and TRBJ1-1; D is undetermined. The CDR3 extends over 17 amino acids. The germline CDR1 and CDR2 sequences are SNHLY and FYNNEI. Deletions cut 3 bases from V and 3 bases from J, with 20 bases between. CDR3 coding DNA: TGTGCCAGCAGTGACAACTGGGAGGGAATGTTGGACACTGAAGCTTTCTTT. Its protein is CASSDNWEGMLDTEAFF.

This clone has only a few counts. This sequence joins TRBV7-9 and TRBJ2-7; no reliable D call. The CDR3 has 13 amino acids. Germline loops: CDR1 SEHNR, CDR2 FQNEAQ (reference sequence). The V end lost 4 bases, the J end lost 6 bases, and 13 bases lay between the germline ends. CDR3: CASSSGRIAEQYF. CDR3 nucleotides: TGTGCCAGCAGCTCAGGACGGATCGCCGAGCAGTACTTC.

This clone appeared a single time. This rearrangement joins TRBV27 to TRBJ2-7; 7 bases line up with TRBD1. This CDR3 spans 15 amino acids. Germline lookup yields CDR1 MNHEY and CDR2 SMNVEV (reference sequence). The ends lost 6 bases at V and 2 bases at J; junction bases unmatched: 10. The CDR3 reads CASRILGQVTYEQYF. The CDR3 DNA reads as TGTGCCAGCAGGATCCTAGGACAGGTAACCTACGAGCAGTACTTC.

V and J are TRBV6-5 and TRBJ2-1; either TRBD1 or TRBD2 may supply D (6 bases each). V lost 2 bases to trimming and J lost 6 bases, with 14 bases between them. The germline gives CDR1 MNHEY, CDR2 SVGAGI. This CDR3 is 15 amino acids long. The CDR3 protein is CASSYTGTSSNEQFF. The CDR3 bases are TGTGCCAGCAGTTACACAGGGACTTCTTCCAATGAGCAGTTCTTC.

The gene calls are TRBV11-2 and TRBJ2-1; D gene ambiguous. V gave up 2 bases and J gave up 5 bases, with 4 bases separating them. The CDR3 is 12 amino acids. Per the germline V gene, CDR1 is SGHAT and CDR2 is FQNNGV. The CDR3 bases are TGTGCCAGCAGCTTAACAGACAATGAGCAGTTCTTC. Protein product: CASSLTDNEQFF.

The chain recombines TRBV5-1 with TRBJ2-7; D could derive from TRBD1 or TRBD2 (5 bases each). CDR1 and CDR2 (germline): SGHRS, YFSETQ. Between the trimmed V and J ends, which lost 4 bases and 0 bases, there was a span of 11 bases. The CDR3 runs to 14 residues. Here the CDR3 reads CASSTGRNSYEQYF. The CDR3 nucleotides read TGCGCCAGCAGCACGGGACGGAACTCCTACGAGCAGTACTTC.

The chain uses TRBV5-1 and TRBJ1-4; D gene uncertain. The CDR3 is made up of 15 amino acids. Germline V gives CDR1 SGHRS, CDR2 YFSETQ. V was cut by 0 bases and J by 1 base, with 7 bases left in between. CDR3 protein: CASSLDGRTNEKLFF. CDR3 DNA: TGCGCCAGCAGCTTGGACGGGCGAACTAATGAAAAACTGTTTTTT.

This clone was seen once. The V call is TRBV7-9, the J call TRBJ1-1, with D possibly being TRBD1 (6 bases). Trimming left V 4 bases short and J 0 bases short, with 15 bases between. Per the germline V gene, CDR1 is SEHNR and CDR2 is FQNEAQ (reference sequence). The CDR3 spans 16 residues. Here the CDR3 reads CASSSAMGALNTEAFF. The DNA of the CDR3 is TGTGCCAGCAGCTCCGCTATGGGGGCTCTGAACACTGAAGCTTTCTTT.

This chain links TRBV6-5 with TRBJ2-3; 7 bases align to TRBD1. The CDR3 runs 14 residues. Germline values: CDR1 MNHEY, CDR2 SVGAGI. V lost 5 bases to trimming and J lost 2 bases; unmatched junction nucleotides: 4. The CDR3 coding sequence is TGTGCCAGCAGTACCGACAGGGACACAGATACGCAGTATTTT. Translated, it gives CASSTDRDTDTQYF.

The rearrangement uses TRBV19 and TRBJ2-1, with D unresolved. Between the trimmed V and J ends, which lost 3 bases and 15 bases, there was a span of 18 bases. In germline, CDR1 is LNHDA, CDR2 SQIVND (reference sequence). The CDR3 covers 13 residues. The CDR3 sequence is CASSISSDHTRFF. CDR3 sequence (DNA): TGTGCCAGTAGTATCTCGAGCGATCATACCCGGTTCTTC.

This clone was seen only a few times. The V call is TRBV7-9, the J call TRBJ1-1; weak D call: TRBD1 (6 bases). V dropped 2 bases and J dropped 11 bases, with 9 bases sitting between them. Germline CDR1 reads SEHNR; CDR2 reads FQNEAQ (reference sequence). CDR3 size: 11 residues. CDR3 DNA sequence: TGTGCCAGCAGCTTAAAAGGGGGGGCTTTCTTT. It translates to CASSLKGGAFF.

V gene TRBV10-2 combines with J gene TRBJ1-4; no clear D. The CDR3 length is 13 residues. Trimming removed 6 bases from V and 9 bases from J, with 14 bases in between. Per the germline V gene, CDR1 is WSHSY and CDR2 is SAAADI. The CDR3 DNA sequence: TGCGCCAGCAGCGAAAGCCCAACCCAAAAACTGTTTTTT. It is translated as CASSESPTQKLFF.

The chain joins TRBV4-1 to TRBJ1-2; maybe TRBD1 (6 bases). This CDR3 spans 17 amino acids. V dropped 5 bases and J dropped 1 base, with 20 bases sitting between them. The germline V gene encodes CDR1 MGHRA and CDR2 YSYEKL. CDR3 nucleotides: TGCGCCAGCAGCGGATTTGCCCTAGGCAGGGGTAACTATGGCTACACCTTC. This gives the protein CASSGFALGRGNYGYTF.

The chain combines TRBV7-6 with TRBJ1-6, with 8 bases matching TRBD1. This CDR3 spans 16 amino acids. CDR1 and CDR2 from the germline V gene are SGHVS and FNYEAQ. The trim removed 2 bases at V and 5 bases at J, leaving 5 bases unmatched. The CDR3 DNA sequence: TGTGCCAGCAGCTTACAGGGGGCAGGGAATAATTCACCCCTCCACTTT. As protein: CASSLQGAGNNSPLHF. The full variable domain, completed using reference TRBV7-6 and TRBJ1-6, is GAGVSQSPRYKVTKRGQDVALRCDPISGHVSLYWYRQALGQGPEFLTYFNYEAQQDKSGLPNDRFSAERPEGSISTLTIQRTEQRDSAMYRCASSLQGAGNNSPLHFGNGTRLTVT.

This clone was observed a handful of times. The chain carries TRBV6-1 and TRBJ1-5, with 10 bases that match TRBD1. Germline V lookup: CDR1 MNHNS, CDR2 SASEGT. Trimming at V came to 6 bases and at J to 7 bases, leaving 3 bases not matched to a gene. The CDR3 has 13 residues. The CDR3 DNA reads TGTGCCAGCAGAGGGACAGGGGAACAGCCCCAGCATTTT. Translation gives CASRGTGEQPQHF.

This sequence joins TRBV7-2 and TRBJ2-5; 14 positions agree with TRBD2. Germline-derived CDR1 and CDR2 are SGHTA and FQGNSA. The trim removed 5 bases at V and 5 bases at J, leaving 7 bases unmatched. The CDR3 runs 16 residues. The CDR3 reads CASSPRLAGGLETQYF. As DNA, the CDR3 is TGTGCCAGCAGCCCCCGACTAGCGGGGGGGCTGGAGACCCAGTACTTC.

The chain uses TRBV15 and TRBJ2-4; 7 bases agree with TRBD1. With 1 base clipped from V and 13 bases from J, the junction kept 10 bases outside the gene matches. CDR1 and CDR2 (germline): LNHNV, YYDKDF (reference sequence). The CDR3 totals 14 residues. CDR3 region: CATSRGGTALPQYF. The CDR3 bases are TGTGCCACCAGCAGAGGTGGGACAGCCCTGCCCCAGTACTTC.

The chain joins TRBV7-2 to TRBJ1-3; no firm D call. From germline, CDR1 is SGHTA and CDR2 FQGNSA. The CDR3 consists of 16 residues. Trimming took off 1 base at V and 2 bases at J, with 12 bases between the two ends. CDR3 coding DNA: TGTGCCAGCAGCTTAGGGGTGGCTAACCCTGGAAACACCATATATTTT. Its protein is CASSLGVANPGNTIYF.

The CDR3: CASSLDFYGYTF. Written as DNA, the CDR3 is TGTGCCAGCAGCTTGGACTTCTATGGCTACACCTTC. The chain employs TRBV5-4 and TRBJ1-2; D ambiguous. This CDR3 has 12 residues. V was clipped by 0 bases and J by 4 bases, with 4 bases between them. From germline, CDR1 is SGHNT and CDR2 YYREEE (reference sequence).

As DNA, the CDR3 is TGTGCCAGCAGTTGGACAGGAGGTCAGCCCCAGCATTTT. Amino acids: CASSWTGGQPQHF. This sequence joins TRBV6-4 and TRBJ1-5; 7 bases line up with TRBD1. Trimming took 5 bases from V and 6 from J; bases not matched to a gene: 4. The CDR3 runs to 13 residues. CDR1 MRHNA and CDR2 SNTAGT come from the germline V gene.

The gene calls are TRBV27 and TRBJ1-2, with 7 nucleotides matching TRBD1. This CDR3 spans 13 amino acids. The germline CDR1 and CDR2 sequences are MNHEY and SMNVEV (reference sequence). V was clipped by 4 bases and J by 6 bases; unmatched bases: 5. CDR3 bases: TGTGCCAGCAGTTCACTAGGGGGCAATGGCTACACCTTC. As protein: CASSSLGGNGYTF.

DNA of the CDR3: TGCGCCAGCAGCGGGACAGGGGGCCAAGCTTTCTTT. Amino acids: CASSGTGGQAFF. The rearrangement links TRBV5-1 to TRBJ1-1; 12 bases line up with TRBD1. The junction had 1 base not matched to a gene; V was cut back by 4 bases and J by 9 bases. The CDR3 contains 12 residues. Germline loops: CDR1 SGHRS, CDR2 YFSETQ.

This chain uses TRBV29-1 with TRBJ1-6; D unresolved. Trimming shortened V by 4 bases and J by 5 bases, and 9 bases separated the two germline ends. The germline CDR1 and CDR2 sequences are SQVTM and ANQGSEA. This CDR3 is built from 13 residues. The CDR3 coding sequence is TGCAGCGTTGCGGTACTGGATAATTCACCCCTCCACTTT. This sequence encodes CSVAVLDNSPLHF.

CDR3 DNA: TGTGCCAGCGTCCTGAAACTCTTTTCCACAGATACGCAGTATTTT. Translating gives CASVLKLFSTDTQYF. The chain recombines TRBV6-1 with TRBJ2-3; D call uncertain. CDR1 and CDR2 (germline): MNHNS, SASEGT. V was clipped by 8 bases and J by 2 bases, with 17 bases between them. The CDR3 runs to 15 residues.

The chain carries TRBV27 and TRBJ1-5, with 7 bases that match TRBD1. V was pared by 5 bases and J by 2 bases, with 3 bases of the junction left unmatched. CDR3 length equals 14 residues. CDR1 is MNHEY and CDR2 is SMNVEV in the germline V gene (reference sequence). This CDR3 is CASSLGTGNQPQHF. CDR3 bases: TGTGCCAGCAGTCTAGGGACAGGCAATCAGCCCCAGCATTTT.